Below are 27 T cell receptor beta chains sequenced from a single sample in a study of technical replicates of blood from a handful of donors. The repertoire was sequenced with immunoSEQ multiplex PCR; TCRdb's copy has only in-frame clones and lacks some. This sample has 60,000 to 80,000 clones; about nine tenths occur once, and the top ten carry around 4.8%. Material: PBMCs. The receptor set was obtained from a human donor in good health. Some clones in this sample may be carry-over from other donors' samples.

The CDR3 here is CASSPDRGQNTIYF. The CDR3 DNA sequence: TGCGCCAGCAGCCCGGACAGGGGGCAAAACACCATATATTTT. The chain joins TRBV4-3 to TRBJ1-3; 11 nucleotides match TRBD1. Germline trimming cut 4 bases from V and 6 bases from J; bases unmatched to any gene: 2. This CDR3 is 14 amino acids long. CDR1 LGHNA and CDR2 YSLEER come from the germline V gene.

This CDR3 is CASSLKGMNTEAFF. Here the CDR3 DNA reads TGTGCCAGCAGCTTAAAGGGGATGAACACTGAAGCTTTCTTT. J is TRBJ1-1 and V is TRBV7-9; D possibly corresponds to TRBD1 (5 bases). This CDR3 comprises 14 residues. Looked up from germline, CDR1 is SEHNR and CDR2 is FQNEAQ (reference sequence). Trimming removed 2 bases from V and 0 bases from J, with 7 bases in between.

This chain links TRBV7-8 with TRBJ1-2; D perhaps matches TRBD1 (6 bases). CDR3 length: 15 residues. V was cut by 7 bases and J by 1 base, with 16 bases left in between. Looked up from germline, CDR1 is SGHVS and CDR2 is FQNEAQ. The CDR3 region is CASTPIPDSNYGYTF. CDR3 DNA sequence: TGTGCCAGCACCCCAATACCGGACAGTAACTATGGCTACACCTTC.

This chain links TRBV10-3 with TRBJ1-3; TRBD1 matches 8 bases. Germline CDR1 and CDR2: ENHRY and SYGVKD. V shed 3 bases, J shed 3 bases, and the junction held 10 bases outside the gene matches. The CDR3 runs 17 residues. The CDR3 DNA is TGTGCCATCAGTGATCACGGACAGGGTAGACTTGGAAACACCATATATTTT. Its protein is CAISDHGQGRLGNTIYF.

The chain carries TRBV5-1 and TRBJ2-7, with 7 bases identical to TRBD1. CDR3 size: 17 residues. The V and J ends lost 2 bases and 1 base, in that order; junction bases with no gene match: 12. Per germline, CDR1 SGHRS and CDR2 YFSETQ. This CDR3 is CASSFIPPRDSSYEQYF. CDR3 DNA sequence: TGCGCCAGCAGCTTTATCCCCCCCCGGGACAGTTCCTACGAGCAGTACTTC. The whole variable domain, remainder taken from reference TRBV5-1 and TRBJ2-7, is KAGVTQTPRYLIKTRGQQVTLSCSPISGHRSVSWYQQTPGQGLQFLFEYFSETQRNKGNFPGRFSGRQFSNSRSEMNVSTLELGDSALYLCASSFIPPRDSSYEQYFGPGTRLTVT.

V is TRBV5-5 and J is TRBJ2-5, with 7 bases matching TRBD2. This CDR3 region has 14 residues. The germline V gene encodes CDR1 SGHKS and CDR2 YYEKEE (reference sequence). The V and J ends lost 0 bases and 5 bases, in that order; junction bases with no gene match: 4. Here the CDR3 reads CASSLGGGVETQYF. CDR3 sequence (DNA): TGTGCCAGCAGCTTGGGTGGGGGGGTGGAGACCCAGTACTTC.

This chain joins TRBV27 and TRBJ2-7, with 7 bases lining up with TRBD2. The CDR3 runs to 14 residues. Per the germline V gene, CDR1 is MNHEY and CDR2 is SMNVEV (reference sequence). V shed 1 base, J shed 5 bases, and the junction held 5 bases outside the gene matches. The CDR3 DNA reads TGTGCCAGCAGTTTATTGGGGGGGGGTAACGAGCAGTACTTC. Translated, it gives CASSLLGGGNEQYF.

The rearrangement uses TRBV5-6 and TRBJ2-7; D is uncertain. CDR3 size: 12 residues. Looked up from germline, CDR1 is SGHDT and CDR2 is YYEEEE. V was trimmed by 4 bases and J by 4 bases, leaving 9 bases between them. CDR3 residues: CASSRNSYEQYF. CDR3 bases: TGTGCCAGCAGCCGCAACTCTTACGAGCAGTACTTC.

J is TRBJ2-5 and V is TRBV5-4, with D tentatively TRBD2 (6 bases). The CDR3 sequence is 14 residues long. Per the germline V gene, CDR1 is SGHNT and CDR2 is YYREEE (reference sequence). Trimming cost V 4 bases and J 5 bases, with 15 bases left between them. CDR3 sequence reads: CASSGSLGRETQYF. The CDR3 DNA follows: TGTGCCAGCAGCGGGAGTCTTGGGAGGGAGACCCAGTACTTC.

This CDR3 reads CASSPAWANTEAFF. CDR3 coding DNA: TGTGCCAGCAGCCCAGCCTGGGCGAACACTGAAGCTTTCTTT. The rearrangement links TRBV5-4 to TRBJ1-1; D gene unclear. Trimming cost V 4 bases and J 1 base, with 11 bases left between them. Germline CDR1 reads SGHNT; CDR2 reads YYREEE (reference sequence). The CDR3 sequence is 14 residues long.

This chain connects TRBV19 to TRBJ2-7, with 9 bases matching TRBD1. Germline values: CDR1 LNHDA, CDR2 SQIVND (reference sequence). V shed 5 bases and J 7 bases; nucleotides not matched to a gene: 6. The length of the CDR3 is 13 residues. The CDR3 nucleotides are TGTGCCAGTAGTGCACAGGGGGCCGGGGAGCAGTACTTC. This encodes CASSAQGAGEQYF.

The chain uses TRBV5-1 and TRBJ1-5; tentative D call: TRBD1 (5 bases). Germline V gene sequence: CDR1 SGHRS, CDR2 YFSETQ. V was pared by 2 bases and J by 4 bases, with 7 bases between. The CDR3 loop spans 13 amino acids. The CDR3 coding sequence is TGCGCCAGCAGCTTTAAGGGGAATCAGCCCCAGCATTTT. The encoded protein is CASSFKGNQPQHF.

The CDR3 DNA reads as TGTGCCAGCAGGGGGACAGGGGGTAGGGAGCAGTACTTC. Protein sequence: CASRGTGGREQYF. This sequence joins TRBV6-1 and TRBJ2-7; 11 bases match TRBD1. CDR1 is MNHNS, CDR2 SASEGT, per germline. The CDR3 sequence is 13 residues long. The ends lost 6 bases at V and 7 bases at J; junction bases unmatched: 5.

The CDR3 is CASSKTGGLDTEAFF. For the CDR3, the DNA is TGTGCCAGCAGCAAGACAGGGGGTTTGGACACTGAAGCTTTCTTT. V gene TRBV6-5 combines with J gene TRBJ1-1, with 9 bases fitting TRBD1. V lost 6 bases to trimming and J lost 3 bases; unmatched junction nucleotides: 8. The germline V gene encodes CDR1 MNHEY and CDR2 SVGAGI. This CDR3 has 15 amino acids.

The J gene is TRBJ2-3, the V gene TRBV30, with no clear D. This CDR3 region has 12 residues. Trimming stripped 8 bases from V and 3 bases from J, with 12 bases between. Germline loops: CDR1 GTSNPN, CDR2 SVGIG (reference sequence). The CDR3: CALWSQTDTQYF. For the CDR3, the DNA is TGTGCCCTTTGGAGCCAGACAGATACGCAGTATTTT.

This clone showed up just once. The V gene is TRBV4-2, the J gene TRBJ2-1; 13 nucleotides agree with TRBD2. Trimming at V came to 3 bases and at J to 5 bases, leaving 1 base not matched to a gene. Germline V gene sequence: CDR1 LGHNA, CDR2 YNFKEQ. This CDR3 has 15 residues. CDR3 DNA sequence: TGTGCCAGCAGCCAGGGGACTAGCGGGGACAATGAGCAGTTCTTC. It codes for CASSQGTSGDNEQFF.

The chain carries TRBV27 and TRBJ1-2; D not resolved. CDR1 is MNHEY, CDR2 SMNVEV, per germline (reference sequence). The CDR3 is 18 amino acids. V was trimmed by 0 bases and J by 2 bases, leaving 19 bases between them. CDR3 bases: TGTGCCAGCAGTTTATCAGGCCTTGGAGGGTTCTCCAACTATGGCTACACCTTC. Protein sequence: CASSLSGLGGFSNYGYTF.

CDR3 coding DNA: TGCGCCAGCAGCCTGTATGGTGGGACAGGGATTCTCGAGCAGTACTTC. It is translated as CASSLYGGTGILEQYF. The rearrangement links TRBV5-1 to TRBJ2-7; 9 bases fit TRBD1. The germline CDR1 and CDR2 sequences are SGHRS and YFSETQ. The CDR3 loop spans 16 amino acids. The J segment lost 6 bases and the V segment lost 4 bases, leaving 14 bases of the junction unmatched. Complete variable domain (other parts from reference TRBV5-1 and TRBJ2-7): KAGVTQTPRYLIKTRGQQVTLSCSPISGHRSVSWYQQTPGQGLQFLFEYFSETQRNKGNFPGRFSGRQFSNSRSEMNVSTLELGDSALYLCASSLYGGTGILEQYFGPGTRLTVT.

The chain recombines TRBV5-1 with TRBJ1-1; D perhaps matches TRBD1 (5 bases). Germline CDR1 reads SGHRS; CDR2 reads YFSETQ. V was pared by 4 bases and J by 10 bases, with 20 bases between. The CDR3 covers 14 residues. CDR3 nucleotide sequence: TGCGCCAGCAGCCCCCGGGACCCCACCGGGGGAGCTTTCTTT. It translates to CASSPRDPTGGAFF.

V gene TRBV4-1 combines with J gene TRBJ1-1; the D is unclear. Germline loops: CDR1 MGHRA, CDR2 YSYEKL. V was trimmed by 0 bases and J by 1 base, leaving 3 bases between them. The CDR3 contains 13 residues. This CDR3 is CASSQDKNTEAFF. The CDR3 DNA reads TGCGCCAGCAGCCAAGATAAGAACACTGAAGCTTTCTTT.

V gene TRBV7-8 combines with J gene TRBJ2-7; possible D gene TRBD2, 5 bases. This CDR3 contains 16 residues. The germline V and J ends were trimmed by 4 bases and 1 base, with 17 bases remaining between them. Germline CDR1 reads SGHVS; CDR2 reads FQNEAQ. The CDR3 is CASSYPGGQRSYEQYF. In DNA form, the CDR3 reads TGTGCCAGCAGCTACCCCGGCGGGCAACGGTCCTACGAGCAGTACTTC.

This chain connects TRBV5-4 to TRBJ1-2; D gene uncertain. V was clipped by 4 bases and J by 8 bases, with 18 bases between them. The CDR3 contains 14 residues. Per the germline V gene, CDR1 is SGHNT and CDR2 is YYREEE (reference sequence). The CDR3 here is CASSPGGSVRGYTF. The DNA for the CDR3 is TGTGCCAGCAGCCCCGGTGGGTCGGTCAGGGGCTACACCTTC.

The V and J genes are TRBV27 and TRBJ1-5, with no clear D. This CDR3 is built from 15 residues. V gave up 2 bases and J gave up 3 bases, with 11 bases separating them. Germline V gene sequence: CDR1 MNHEY, CDR2 SMNVEV (reference sequence). CDR3 sequence (DNA): TGTGCCAGCAGTTTAGTCGGACTGCTCAATCAGCCCCAGCATTTT. Translation gives CASSLVGLLNQPQHF.

This CDR3 reads CASSSTSAGEREQYF. The CDR3 DNA reads as TGTGCCAGCAGTTCTACTAGCGCCGGGGAGAGAGAGCAGTACTTC. This chain joins TRBV6-1 and TRBJ2-7; TRBD2 matches 7 bases. The CDR3 covers 15 residues. The germline V gene has CDR1 MNHNS and CDR2 SASEGT. V shed 5 bases, J shed 7 bases, and the junction held 14 bases outside the gene matches.

This chain uses TRBV7-9 with TRBJ2-7, with a possible D match to TRBD1 (6 bases). Germline assignment: CDR1 SEHNR and CDR2 FQNEAQ (reference sequence). The V end lost 5 bases, the J end lost 6 bases, and 17 bases lay between the germline ends. The CDR3 totals 14 residues. CDR3: CASSNFDRTGEQYF. CDR3 coding DNA: TGTGCCAGCAGCAACTTTGACAGGACGGGCGAGCAGTACTTC.

The V call is TRBV6-5, the J call TRBJ1-5; D not resolved. The V gene's germline CDR1 is MNHEY and CDR2 SVGAGI. Trimming removed 6 bases from V and 0 bases from J, with 12 bases in between. This CDR3 is built from 15 residues. DNA for the CDR3: TGTGCCAGCAGATCATCGGGATATAGCAATCAGCCCCAGCATTTT. This sequence encodes CASRSSGYSNQPQHF.

This sequence joins TRBV9 and TRBJ2-3; 7 nucleotides align to TRBD1. J was trimmed by 4 bases and V by 2 bases; bases with no gene match: 1. There are 13 residues in the CDR3. Germline V gene sequence: CDR1 SGDLS, CDR2 YYNGEE. The CDR3 is CASSVTGADTQYF. The CDR3 DNA is TGTGCCAGCAGCGTCACAGGGGCAGATACGCAGTATTTT. The entire variable domain, with the rest obtained from reference TRBV9 and TRBJ2-3, is as follows: DSGVTQTPKHLITATGQRVTLRCSPRSGDLSVYWYQQSLDQGLQFLIQYYNGEERAKGNILERFSAQQFPDLHSELNLSSLELGDSALYFCASSVTGADTQYFGPGTRLTVL.